This T cell receptor beta chain was recovered during a study of T cells in Graves' hyperthyroidism and ophthalmopathy. This clonotype appeared many times. Any patient presenting with uncontrolled infection, other autoimmune disease, pregnancy or lactation was left out. TCR beta CDR3 region amplification was performed from RNA transcripts. In the first-round RT-PCR of the TCR CDR3, the HTBI primer set was used. TCRdb re-derived calls from the multiplex PCR reads in MiXCR, one entry per CDR3 protein. Of about half a million distinct CDR3 sequences listed, around 24% are singletons. Germline CDR1 is MNHNS and CDR2 is SASEGT. The V end lost 4 bases, the J end lost 4 bases, and 11 bases lay between the germline ends. The CDR3 runs to 14 residues.

The sequence came from a young woman with Graves' ophthalmopathy. Specimen: blood. The rearrangement joins TRBV6-1 to TRBJ1-5, with TRBD1 as a possible D gene (5 bases). CDR3: CASSARDGNQPQHF. The CDR3 nucleotides are TGTGCCAGCAGTGCACGGGACGGAAATCAGCCCCAGCATTTT.